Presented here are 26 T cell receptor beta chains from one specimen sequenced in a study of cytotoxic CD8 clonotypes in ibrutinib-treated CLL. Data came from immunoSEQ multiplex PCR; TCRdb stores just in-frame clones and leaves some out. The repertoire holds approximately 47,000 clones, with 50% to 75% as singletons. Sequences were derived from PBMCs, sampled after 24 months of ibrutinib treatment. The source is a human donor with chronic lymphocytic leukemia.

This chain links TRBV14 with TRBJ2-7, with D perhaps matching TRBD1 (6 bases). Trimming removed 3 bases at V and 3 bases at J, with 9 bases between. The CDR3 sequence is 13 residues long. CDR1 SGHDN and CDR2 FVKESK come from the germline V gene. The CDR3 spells CASSQTQGYEQYF. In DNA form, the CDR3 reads TGTGCCAGCAGCCAGACACAGGGCTACGAGCAGTACTTC.

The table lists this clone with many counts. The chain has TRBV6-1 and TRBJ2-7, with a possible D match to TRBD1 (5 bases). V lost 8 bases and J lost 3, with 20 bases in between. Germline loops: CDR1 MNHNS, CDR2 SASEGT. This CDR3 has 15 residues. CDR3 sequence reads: CASAQSRVPDYEQYF. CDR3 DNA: TGTGCCAGCGCCCAAAGCAGGGTCCCGGACTACGAGCAGTACTTC.

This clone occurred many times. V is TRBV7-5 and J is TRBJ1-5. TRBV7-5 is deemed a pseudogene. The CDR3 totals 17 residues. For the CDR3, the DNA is TGTGCCAGAAGCCTATATGCGCCGGGCCCCAACAATCAGCCCCAGCATTTT. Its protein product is CARSLYAPGPNNQPQHF.

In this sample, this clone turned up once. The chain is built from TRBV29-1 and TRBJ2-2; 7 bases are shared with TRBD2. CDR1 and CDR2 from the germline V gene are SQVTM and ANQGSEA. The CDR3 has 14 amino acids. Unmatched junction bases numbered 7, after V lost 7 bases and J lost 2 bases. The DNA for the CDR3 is TGCAGCGCCAGACTAGCTCCTAACACCGGGGAGCTGTTTTTT. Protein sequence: CSARLAPNTGELFF.

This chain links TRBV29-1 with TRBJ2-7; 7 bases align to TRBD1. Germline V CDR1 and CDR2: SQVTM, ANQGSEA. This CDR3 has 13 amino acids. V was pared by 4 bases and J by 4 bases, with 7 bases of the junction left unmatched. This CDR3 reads CSVADRHLYEQYF. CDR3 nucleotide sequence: TGCAGCGTTGCGGACAGGCATCTTTACGAGCAGTACTTC.

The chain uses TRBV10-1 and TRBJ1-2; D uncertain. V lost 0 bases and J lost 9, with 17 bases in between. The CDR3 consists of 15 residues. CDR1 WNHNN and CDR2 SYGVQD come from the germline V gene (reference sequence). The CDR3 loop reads CASSESKAGVESYTF. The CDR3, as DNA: TGCGCCAGCAGTGAGTCGAAGGCTGGGGTCGAAAGCTACACCTTC.

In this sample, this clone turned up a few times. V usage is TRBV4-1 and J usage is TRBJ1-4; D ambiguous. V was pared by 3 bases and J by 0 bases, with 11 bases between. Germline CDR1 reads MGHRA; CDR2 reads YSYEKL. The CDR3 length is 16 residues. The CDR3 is CASSHDRVATNEKLFF. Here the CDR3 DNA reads TGCGCCAGCAGCCATGACCGGGTTGCAACTAATGAAAAACTGTTTTTT.

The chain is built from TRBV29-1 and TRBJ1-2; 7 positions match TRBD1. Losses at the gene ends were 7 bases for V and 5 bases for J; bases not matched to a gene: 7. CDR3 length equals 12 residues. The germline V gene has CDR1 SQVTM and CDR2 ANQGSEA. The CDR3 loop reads CSAKTGSYGYTF. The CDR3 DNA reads TGCAGCGCCAAGACAGGGAGTTATGGCTACACCTTC.

The DNA of the CDR3 is TGTGCCATCAGTGTAACGGATAGCACCAGTGAGCAGTTCTTC. It codes for CAISVTDSTSEQFF. The chain joins TRBV10-3 to TRBJ2-1; D gene ambiguous. There are 14 residues in the CDR3. From germline, CDR1 is ENHRY and CDR2 SYGVKD. V was cut by 4 bases and J by 9 bases, with 16 bases left in between.

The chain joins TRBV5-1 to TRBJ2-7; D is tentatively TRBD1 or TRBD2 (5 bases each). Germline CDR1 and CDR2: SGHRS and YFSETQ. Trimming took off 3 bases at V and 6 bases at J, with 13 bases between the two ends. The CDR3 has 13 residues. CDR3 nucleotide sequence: TGCGCCAGCAGCTCGGGGACCGAACGCGAGCAGTACTTC. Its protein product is CASSSGTEREQYF.

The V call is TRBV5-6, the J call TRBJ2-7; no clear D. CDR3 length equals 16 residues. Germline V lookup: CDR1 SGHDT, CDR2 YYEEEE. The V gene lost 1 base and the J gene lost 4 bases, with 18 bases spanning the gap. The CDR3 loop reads CASSLIGITDPYEQYF. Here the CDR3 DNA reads TGTGCCAGCAGCTTGATAGGAATAACAGACCCTTACGAGCAGTACTTC.

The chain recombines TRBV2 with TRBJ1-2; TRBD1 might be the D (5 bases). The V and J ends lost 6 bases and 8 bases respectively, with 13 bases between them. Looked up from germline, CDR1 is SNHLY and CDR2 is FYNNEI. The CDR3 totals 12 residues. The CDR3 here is CASRPGTGGYTF. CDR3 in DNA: TGTGCCAGCAGGCCGGGGACGGGCGGCTACACCTTC.

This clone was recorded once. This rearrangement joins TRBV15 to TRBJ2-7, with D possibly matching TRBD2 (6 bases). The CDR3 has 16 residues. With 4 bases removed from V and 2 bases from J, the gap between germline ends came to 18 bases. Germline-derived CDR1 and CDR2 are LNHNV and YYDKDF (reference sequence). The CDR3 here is CATSTPGSGLTYEQYF. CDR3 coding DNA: TGTGCCACCAGCACTCCGGGTAGCGGCTTAACCTACGAGCAGTACTTC.

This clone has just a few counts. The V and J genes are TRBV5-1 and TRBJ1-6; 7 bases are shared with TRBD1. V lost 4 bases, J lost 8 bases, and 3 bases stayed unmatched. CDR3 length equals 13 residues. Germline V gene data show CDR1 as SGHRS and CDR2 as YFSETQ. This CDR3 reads CASSQGVDSPLHF. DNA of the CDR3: TGCGCCAGCAGCCAGGGGGTTGATTCACCCCTCCACTTT.

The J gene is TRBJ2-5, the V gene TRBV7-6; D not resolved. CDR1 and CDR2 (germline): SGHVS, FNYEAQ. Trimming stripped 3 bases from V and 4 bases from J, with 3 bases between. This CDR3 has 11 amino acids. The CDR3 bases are TGTGCCAGCAGCTTCTCAGAGACCCAGTACTTC. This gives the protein CASSFSETQYF.

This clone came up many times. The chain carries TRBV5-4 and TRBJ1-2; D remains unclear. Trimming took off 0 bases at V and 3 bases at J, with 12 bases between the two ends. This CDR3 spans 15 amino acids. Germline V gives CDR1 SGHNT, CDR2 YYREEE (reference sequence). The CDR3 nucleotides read TGTGCCAGCAGCTTGGCGGCGGGGATGGACTATGGCTACACCTTC. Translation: CASSLAAGMDYGYTF.

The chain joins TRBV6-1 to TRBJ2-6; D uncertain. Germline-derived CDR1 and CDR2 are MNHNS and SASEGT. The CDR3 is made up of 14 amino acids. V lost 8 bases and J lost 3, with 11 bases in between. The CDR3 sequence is CASVLGGGANVLTF. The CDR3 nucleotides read TGTGCCAGCGTCCTTGGCGGTGGGGCCAACGTCCTGACTTTC.

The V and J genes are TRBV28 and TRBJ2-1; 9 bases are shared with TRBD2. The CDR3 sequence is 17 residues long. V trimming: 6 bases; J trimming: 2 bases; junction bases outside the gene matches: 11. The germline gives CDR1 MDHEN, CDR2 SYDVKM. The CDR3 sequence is CASSSILAGGPYNEQFF. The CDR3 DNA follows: TGTGCCAGCAGCTCCATACTAGCGGGTGGACCCTACAATGAGCAGTTCTTC.

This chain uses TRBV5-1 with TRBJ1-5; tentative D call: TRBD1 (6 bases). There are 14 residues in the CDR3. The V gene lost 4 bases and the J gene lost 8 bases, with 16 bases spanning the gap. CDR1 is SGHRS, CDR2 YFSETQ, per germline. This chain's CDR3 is CASSPRSPGEPQHF. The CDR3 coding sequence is TGCGCCAGCAGCCCACGGTCTCCAGGGGAGCCCCAGCATTTT. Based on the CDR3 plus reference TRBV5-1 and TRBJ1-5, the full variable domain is KAGVTQTPRYLIKTRGQQVTLSCSPISGHRSVSWYQQTPGQGLQFLFEYFSETQRNKGNFPGRFSGRQFSNSRSEMNVSTLELGDSALYLCASSPRSPGEPQHFGDGTRLSIL.

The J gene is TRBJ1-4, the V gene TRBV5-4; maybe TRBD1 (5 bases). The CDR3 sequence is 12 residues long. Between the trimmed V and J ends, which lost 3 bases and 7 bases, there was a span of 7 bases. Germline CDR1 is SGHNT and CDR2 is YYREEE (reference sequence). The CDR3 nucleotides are TGTGCCAGCAGCTCGGGGACTGAAAAACTGTTTTTT. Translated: CASSSGTEKLFF. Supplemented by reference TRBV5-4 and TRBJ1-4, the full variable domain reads ETGVTQSPTHLIKTRGQQVTLRCSSQSGHNTVSWYQQALGQGPQFIFQYYREEENGRGNFPPRFSGLQFPNYSSELNVNALELDDSALYLCASSSGTEKLFFGSGTQLSVL.

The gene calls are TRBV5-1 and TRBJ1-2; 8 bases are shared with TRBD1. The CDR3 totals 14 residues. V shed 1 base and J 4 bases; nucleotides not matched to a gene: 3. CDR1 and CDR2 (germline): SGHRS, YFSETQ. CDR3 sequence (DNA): TGCGCCAGCAGCTTGAGTCAGGGGGCCTATGGCTACACCTTC. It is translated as CASSLSQGAYGYTF. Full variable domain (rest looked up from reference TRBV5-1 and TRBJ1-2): KAGVTQTPRYLIKTRGQQVTLSCSPISGHRSVSWYQQTPGQGLQFLFEYFSETQRNKGNFPGRFSGRQFSNSRSEMNVSTLELGDSALYLCASSLSQGAYGYTFGSGTRLTVV.

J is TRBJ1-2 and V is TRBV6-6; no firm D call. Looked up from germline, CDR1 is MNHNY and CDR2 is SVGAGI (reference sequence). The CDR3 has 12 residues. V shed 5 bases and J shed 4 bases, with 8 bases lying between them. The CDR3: CASSQLSYGYTF. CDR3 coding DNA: TGTGCCAGCAGTCAACTTAGCTATGGCTACACCTTC.

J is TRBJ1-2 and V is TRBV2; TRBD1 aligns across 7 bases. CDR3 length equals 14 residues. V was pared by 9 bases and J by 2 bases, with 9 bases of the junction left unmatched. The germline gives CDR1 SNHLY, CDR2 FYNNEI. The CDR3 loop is CARASGQRNYGYTF. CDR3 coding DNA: TGTGCCAGAGCCTCGGGACAGAGAAACTATGGCTACACCTTC.

CDR3 protein: CASSEGATNEKLFF. DNA for the CDR3: TGTGCCAGCTCGGAGGGGGCAACTAATGAAAAACTGTTTTTT. This chain connects TRBV18 to TRBJ1-4, with D possibly matching TRBD1 (6 bases). The V end was cut by 6 bases, the J end by 0 bases, with 8 bases between. This CDR3 is built from 14 residues. Germline V gene lookup returns CDR1 KGHSH and CDR2 LQKENI.

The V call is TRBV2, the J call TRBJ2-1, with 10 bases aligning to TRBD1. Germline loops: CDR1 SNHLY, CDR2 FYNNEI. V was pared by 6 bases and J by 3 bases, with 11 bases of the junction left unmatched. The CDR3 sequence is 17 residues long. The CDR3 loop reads CASRPLPGTGDYNEQFF. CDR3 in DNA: TGTGCCAGCAGACCCCTTCCCGGGACAGGGGACTACAATGAGCAGTTCTTC.

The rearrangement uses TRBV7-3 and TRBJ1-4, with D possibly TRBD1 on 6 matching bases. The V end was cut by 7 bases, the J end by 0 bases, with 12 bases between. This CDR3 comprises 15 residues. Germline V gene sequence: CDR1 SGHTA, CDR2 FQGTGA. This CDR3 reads CASIEQGPTNEKLFF. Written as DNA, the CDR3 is TGTGCCAGCATCGAACAGGGCCCAACTAATGAAAAACTGTTTTTT.